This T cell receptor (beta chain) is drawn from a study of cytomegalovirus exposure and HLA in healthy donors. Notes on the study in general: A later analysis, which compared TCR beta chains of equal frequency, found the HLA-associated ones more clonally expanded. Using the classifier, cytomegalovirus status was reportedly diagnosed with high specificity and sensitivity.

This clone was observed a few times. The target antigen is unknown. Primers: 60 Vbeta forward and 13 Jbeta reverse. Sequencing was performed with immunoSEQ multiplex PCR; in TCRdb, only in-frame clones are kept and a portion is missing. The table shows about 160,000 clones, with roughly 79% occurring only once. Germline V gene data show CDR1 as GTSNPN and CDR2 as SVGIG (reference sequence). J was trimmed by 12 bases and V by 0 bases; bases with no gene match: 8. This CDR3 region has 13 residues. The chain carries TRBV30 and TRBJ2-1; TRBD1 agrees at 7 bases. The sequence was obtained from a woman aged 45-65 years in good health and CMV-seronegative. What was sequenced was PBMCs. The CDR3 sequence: CAWSVRTGVWQFF. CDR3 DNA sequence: TGTGCCTGGAGTGTACGTACAGGGGTTTGGCAGTTCTTC. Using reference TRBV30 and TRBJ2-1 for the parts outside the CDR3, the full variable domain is SQTIHQWPATLVQPVGSPLSLECTVEGTSNPNLYWYRQAAGRGLQLLFYSVGIGQISSEVPQNLSASRPQDRQFILSSKKLLLSDSGFYLCAWSVRTGVWQFFGPGTRLTVL.